This entry lists 18 T cell receptor beta chains sequenced from one sample in a study of T cell repertoires in cytomegalovirus infection. These receptors have no known antigen. TCRdb reprocessed the reads with MiXCR, giving one entry per CDR3 protein. The sample contains 650,000 to 850,000 distinct CDR3 sequences, 25% to 35% of which appear only once. The sequences come from cultured CD8+ T cells from PBMCs, collected from culture after CMV antigen stimulation. Receptors originate from a human donor in good health (CMV status not recorded). Some clones in this sample may be carry-over from other donors' samples.

The sample holds a few counts of this clonotype. The CDR3 loop reads CASSMGPSNQPQHF. In DNA form, the CDR3 reads TGTGCCAGCAGTATGGGGCCGAGCAATCAGCCCCAGCATTTT. This chain uses TRBV27 with TRBJ1-5, with a tentative D call TRBD1 (5 bases). V dropped 5 bases and J dropped 1 base, with 9 bases sitting between them. Germline-derived CDR1 and CDR2 are MNHEY and SMNVEV (reference sequence). This CDR3 is built from 14 residues.

The rearrangement joins TRBV5-5 to TRBJ2-1; 12 bases map to TRBD2. The CDR3 is 13 residues long. Germline loops: CDR1 SGHKS, CDR2 YYEKEE (reference sequence). V dropped 6 bases and J dropped 8; count of bases not matched to a gene: 3. The CDR3 DNA reads TGTGCCAGCACTAGCGGGGGGGTCCATGAGCAGTTCTTC. It encodes CASTSGGVHEQFF.

This clonotype showed up just a few times. The chain is built from TRBV10-3 and TRBJ1-6; D might be TRBD1 (6 bases). V was cut by 3 bases and J by 10 bases, with 16 bases left in between. Germline CDR1 ENHRY, CDR2 SYGVKD. The CDR3 runs to 15 residues. The CDR3, as DNA: TGTGCCATCAGTGACGATCGGGACACAGGGTCACCCCTCCACTTT. Translation: CAISDDRDTGSPLHF.

The chain links TRBV29-1 to TRBJ1-1; D gene ambiguous. This CDR3 contains 11 residues. Germline CDR1 and CDR2: SQVTM and ANQGSEA. V lost 8 bases and J 1 base, leaving 8 bases between the germline ends. CDR3 nucleotide sequence: TGCAGCTTACGGACGAACACTGAAGCTTTCTTT. Residues: CSLRTNTEAFF.

The table lists this clonotype with many counts. The chain employs TRBV7-6 and TRBJ2-1; weak D call: TRBD2 (5 bases). V was shortened by 4 bases and J by 1 base, with 14 bases between the two germline ends. The length of the CDR3 is 16 residues. Germline lookup yields CDR1 SGHVS and CDR2 FNYEAQ. The CDR3 sequence: CASSSPDGESYNEQFF. In nucleotides, the CDR3 is TGTGCCAGCAGCTCCCCGGACGGGGAGTCCTACAATGAGCAGTTCTTC. The variable domain in full, with the rest retrieved from reference TRBV7-6 and TRBJ2-1, is GAGVSQSPRYKVTKRGQDVALRCDPISGHVSLYWYRQALGQGPEFLTYFNYEAQQDKSGLPNDRFSAERPEGSISTLTIQRTEQRDSAMYRCASSSPDGESYNEQFFGPGTRLTVL.

The J gene is TRBJ2-2, the V gene TRBV4-2; tentative D call: TRBD2 (5 bases). Per germline, CDR1 LGHNA and CDR2 YNFKEQ. This CDR3 is 16 amino acids long. With 4 bases removed from V and 5 bases from J, the gap between germline ends came to 17 bases. This CDR3 is CASSPLGMEGTGELFF. The CDR3 nucleotides read TGTGCCAGCAGCCCCCTCGGGATGGAAGGGACCGGGGAGCTGTTTTTT.

This clonotype was picked up a small number of times. This chain joins TRBV6-2 or TRBV6-3 and TRBJ1-1, with D maybe TRBD1 (6 bases). Trimming took off 5 bases at V and 4 bases at J, with 11 bases between the two ends. The CDR3 covers 13 residues. Per the germline V gene, CDR1 is MNHEY and CDR2 is SVGEGT. The CDR3 protein is CASSEDRITEAFF. In nucleotides, the CDR3 is TGTGCCAGCAGTGAGGACAGAATCACTGAAGCTTTCTTT.

This chain links TRBV7-6 with TRBJ1-4; the D is unclear. Germline loops: CDR1 SGHVS, CDR2 FNYEAQ. V lost 3 bases and J 0 bases, leaving 8 bases between the germline ends. CDR3 size: 15 residues. CDR3 residues: CASSFGGSTNEKLFF. In DNA form, the CDR3 reads TGTGCCAGCAGCTTTGGAGGGTCAACTAATGAAAAACTGTTTTTT. The variable domain in full, completed from reference TRBV7-6 and TRBJ1-4, reads GAGVSQSPRYKVTKRGQDVALRCDPISGHVSLYWYRQALGQGPEFLTYFNYEAQQDKSGLPNDRFSAERPEGSISTLTIQRTEQRDSAMYRCASSFGGSTNEKLFFGSGTQLSVL.

The chain combines TRBV6-6 with TRBJ2-5; perhaps TRBD2 as D (6 bases). Germline assignment: CDR1 MNHNY and CDR2 SVGAGI (reference sequence). The CDR3 is 15 amino acids. Between the trimmed V and J ends, which lost 1 base and 3 bases, there was a span of 12 bases. This chain's CDR3 is CASSYYRGGKETQYF. The CDR3 DNA reads TGTGCCAGCAGTTACTACCGGGGAGGAAAAGAGACCCAGTACTTC.

J is TRBJ2-1 and V is TRBV11-2, with unresolved D. The CDR3 covers 14 residues. Germline assignment: CDR1 SGHAT and CDR2 FQNNGV. V gave up 4 bases and J gave up 5 bases, with 12 bases separating them. The CDR3: CASSSGPKDNEQFF. The CDR3, as DNA: TGTGCCAGCAGCTCCGGGCCCAAGGACAATGAGCAGTTCTTC.

This clonotype has only one observation. The V gene is TRBV4-1, the J gene TRBJ1-2; 12 positions match TRBD1. Germline V CDR1 and CDR2: MGHRA, YSYEKL. With 4 bases clipped from V and 3 bases from J, the junction kept 9 bases outside the gene matches. This CDR3 spans 17 amino acids. The CDR3, as DNA: TGCGCCAGCAGCCTTGGGGGGACAGGGGGCTCTCACTATGGCTACACCTTC. It codes for CASSLGGTGGSHYGYTF.

There are a few counts of this clonotype. The V and J genes are TRBV7-9 and TRBJ1-1, with no clear D. The CDR3 is made up of 15 amino acids. Trimming cost V 1 base and J 0 bases, with 9 bases left between them. Germline CDR1 is SEHNR and CDR2 is FQNEAQ (reference sequence). In DNA form, the CDR3 reads TGTGCCAGCAGCTTAGGTACAAACATGAACACTGAAGCTTTCTTT. Its protein is CASSLGTNMNTEAFF.

V is TRBV15 and J is TRBJ1-1; TRBD1 matches 8 bases. Germline V gene data show CDR1 as LNHNV and CDR2 as YYDKDF (reference sequence). V lost 2 bases, J lost 5 bases, and 7 bases stayed unmatched. This CDR3 is built from 15 residues. This CDR3 reads CATSRPWTGRTEAFF. CDR3 nucleotide sequence: TGTGCCACCAGCAGACCCTGGACAGGGAGGACTGAAGCTTTCTTT.

The chain is built from TRBV7-2 and TRBJ2-2; 10 nucleotides agree with TRBD2. Germline CDR1 is SGHTA and CDR2 is FQGNSA. Unmatched junction bases numbered 7, after V lost 1 base and J lost 2 bases. This CDR3 is 18 amino acids long. In DNA form, the CDR3 reads TGTGCCAGCAGCTTAGGGTTCCTAGCGGGAGCCAACACCGGGGAGCTGTTTTTT. Its translation is CASSLGFLAGANTGELFF.

The chain is built from TRBV18 and TRBJ1-3; maybe TRBD1 (5 bases). There are 18 residues in the CDR3. V was shortened by 3 bases and J by 10 bases, with 28 bases between the two germline ends. The germline V gene has CDR1 KGHSH and CDR2 LQKENI. The CDR3 reads CASSPKENPGLPETTIYF. CDR3 in DNA: TGTGCCAGCTCACCGAAAGAGAATCCGGGACTCCCGGAAACAACCATATATTTT.

CDR3 sequence: CASSEYGLVPSTDTQYF. In nucleotides, the CDR3 is TGTGCCAGCAGTGAATACGGACTTGTACCTAGCACAGATACGCAGTATTTT. The V call is TRBV6-1, the J call TRBJ2-3; the D gene is possibly TRBD2 (5 bases). Germline CDR1 and CDR2: MNHNS and SASEGT. This CDR3 region has 17 residues. With 2 bases removed from V and 0 bases from J, the gap between germline ends came to 15 bases.

This clonotype was detected only a few times. V is TRBV24-1 and J is TRBJ2-1; maybe TRBD2 (6 bases). CDR3 size: 16 residues. Germline values: CDR1 KGHDR, CDR2 SFDVKD. Trimming removed 7 bases at V and 2 bases at J, with 17 bases between. This CDR3 is CATRGVGEDTYNEQFF. The CDR3 coding sequence is TGTGCCACCAGAGGGGTGGGGGAGGATACCTACAATGAGCAGTTCTTC.

The chain couples TRBV29-1 to TRBJ2-6; no clear D. This CDR3 region has 13 residues. V lost 2 bases, J lost 4 bases, and 6 bases lay in between. CDR1 is SQVTM and CDR2 is ANQGSEA in the germline V gene. CDR3 in DNA: TGCAGCGTTGAATGGCCCGGGGCCAACGTCCTGACTTTC. This gives the protein CSVEWPGANVLTF.